This T cell receptor beta chain was identified in a study of cytomegalovirus exposure and HLA in healthy donors. The study's findings and limits: Within the data, a cluster of highly shared sequence variants was likely a sequencing artifact. Apparent HLA restriction characterized most CMV-associated TCR beta chains in a later analysis. Associated with cytomegalovirus, according to the listing, were approximately 160 TCR beta chains.

PCR was performed using 60 Vbeta and 13 Jbeta primers. Clones were sequenced by immunoSEQ multiplex PCR, and TCRdb holds only the in-frame ones, with some missing. The sample lists some 200,000 clones; roughly 90% were seen once. While unrecorded immune exposures were likely, the donors were nominally healthy when sampled. As for this clone: Antigen unknown.

The sequence derives from a woman younger than 35 in good health and CMV-seronegative. Material: PBMCs.

The CDR3 loop reads CASSSGGMGYTF. The CDR3 DNA reads as TGTGCCAGCAGCTCCGGAGGTATGGGCTACACCTTC. J is TRBJ1-2 and V is TRBV7-2; D remains ambiguous. Trimming left V 4 bases short and J 8 bases short, with 11 bases between. Per the germline V gene, CDR1 is SGHTA and CDR2 is FQGNSA. This CDR3 is built from 12 residues.